The sequence of this T cell receptor (beta chain) was determined in a study of OX40 agonist ivuxolimab in advanced cancers. Study details: Patients received the agonistic anti-OX40 (CD134) antibody ivuxolimab. Study-wide results and limits: Among the lowest peripheral clonal expansion occurred in 0.1-3.0 mg/kg partial responders. At 0.1 to 3.0 mg/kg and by week 6, CD4+ and CD8+ T cells in the blood had expanded clonally. In general, CD8+ T cells held more expanded clones than CD4+ did, on average.

Assay: immunoSEQ multiplex PCR; the TCRdb copy retains only in-frame clones and omits some. The sample gives 100,000 to 110,000 clones, approximately 90% of which show up once; approximately 0.16% is in the top ten. Germline V gene data show CDR1 as SGHRS and CDR2 as YFSETQ. The V and J ends lost 5 bases and 4 bases respectively, with 15 bases between them. The CDR3 runs 14 residues. As regards this clone: Its antigen is as yet unknown.

The genes are TRBV5-1 and TRBJ1-2, with D uncertain. The material was CD4+ or CD8+ T cells sorted from blood, obtained in a trial of the OX40 agonist ivuxolimab. The sequence came from an adult with an advanced solid tumor such as melanoma, head and neck, liver or kidney cancer. The CDR3 loop is CASSPADNVYGYTF. The CDR3 coding sequence is TGCGCCAGCAGTCCTGCAGACAACGTCTATGGCTACACCTTC.